Included here is one T cell receptor beta chain sequence, with context. What it binds is unknown. With 6 bases clipped from V and 7 bases from J, the junction kept 10 bases outside the gene matches. This CDR3 contains 14 residues. Germline V gene lookup returns CDR1 KGHSH and CDR2 LQKENI. The sample comes from a study of naive and memory T cell subsets. Findings and limits, study-wide: Naive and memory repertoire findings lacked a ground truth for validation. In CD4 and CD8 cells, diversity dropped from naive through EMRA.

Both TRBC1 and TRBC2 were covered by a beta constant-region primer of two equimolar oligonucleotides. Four rounds of PCR amplified the ligated cDNA using nested alpha and beta constant-region primers plus SP2. In TCRdb, the UMI-ligation and nested PCR reads were re-called with MiXCR into one record per CDR3 protein. This sample yields tens of thousands of distinct CDR3 sequences, of which more than 10% are seen a single time; roughly a fifth belongs to the top ten. CD4 T cells were positively selected, then CD8 T cells from the CD4-negative fraction. This chain links TRBV18 with TRBJ1-2, with 8 positions matching TRBD1. This TCR came from a human donor in good health. The sample consisted of effector memory CD4+ T cells from blood. As for subset: effector memory, CD45RA- CD27-. The CDR3 spells CASSPRDGQGGYTF. The DNA for the CDR3 is TGTGCCAGCTCGCCAAGGGATGGACAGGGTGGCTACACCTTC. Drawing the rest from reference TRBV18 and TRBJ1-2, the complete variable domain is NAGVMQNPRHLVRRRGQEARLRCSPMKGHSHVYWYRQLPEEGLKFMVYLQKENIIDESGMPKERFSAEFPKEGPSILRIQQVVRGDSAAYFCASSPRDGQGGYTFGSGTRLTVV.